Sequencing of this T cell receptor (beta chain) was carried out in a study of cytomegalovirus exposure and HLA in healthy donors. Study findings and constraints: A later analysis showed TCR association rates differing by HLA locus, peaking at DRB1 and lowest at HLA-C. Most TCR beta V segments were productive about 87% or about 30% of the time in an earlier analysis.

In its sample, this clone was seen a few times. The antigen is not known. PCR employed 60 Vbeta and 13 Jbeta primers. Sequencing was performed with immunoSEQ multiplex PCR; in TCRdb, only in-frame clones are kept and a portion is missing. The table includes about 160,000 clones, roughly 80% detected once. Per the germline V gene, CDR1 is SNHLY and CDR2 is FYNNEI. V was shortened by 3 bases and J by 8 bases, with 10 bases between the two germline ends. CDR3 length: 13 amino acids. The sequenced sample was PBMCs. The receptor was derived from a male donor in good health and CMV-seropositive. This chain joins TRBV2 and TRBJ2-2; a possible D gene is TRBD2 (6 bases). For the CDR3, the DNA is TGTGCCAGCAGTGATCGAGGGAGGGGGGAGCTGTTTTTT. Translation: CASSDRGRGELFF.